The 23 T cell receptor beta chains presented below share a single source sample, sequenced in a study of CD8 T cells in ankylosing spondylitis. TCRdb called the 5' RACE reads again in MiXCR, with one record for every CDR3 protein. The sample holds some 270,000 distinct CDR3 sequences; roughly 18% are singletons and the top ten take around 32%. Source material: blood, either unsorted or a sorted T cell fraction (not recorded which). All receptors come from a male donor with ankylosing spondylitis or in good health (not recorded which).

The chain has TRBV6-1 and TRBJ1-2; 8 bases are a match to TRBD1. The CDR3 is made up of 14 amino acids. CDR1 and CDR2 from the germline V gene are MNHNS and SASEGT. Germline trimming cut 2 bases from V and 7 bases from J; bases unmatched to any gene: 6. CDR3 in amino acids: CASSEYRTGSGYTF. The CDR3 DNA reads TGTGCCAGCAGTGAATATCGGACAGGGAGTGGCTACACCTTC.

Many counts were recorded for this clonotype. The chain has TRBV14 and TRBJ2-1; the match to TRBD2 covers 9 bases. The CDR3 has 15 amino acids. CDR1 is SGHDN, CDR2 FVKESK, per germline. With 4 bases clipped from V and 3 bases from J, the junction kept 4 bases outside the gene matches. Here the CDR3 reads CASSPGLANYNEQFF. The DNA of the CDR3 is TGTGCCAGCAGCCCGGGACTAGCAAACTACAATGAGCAGTTCTTC.

This clonotype was seen repeatedly, ten times or more. The chain uses TRBV27 and TRBJ2-1, with TRBD2 identical over 10 bases. CDR1 is MNHEY, CDR2 SMNVEV, per germline (reference sequence). The CDR3 covers 13 residues. V gave up 2 bases and J gave up 16 bases; unmatched junction bases: 8. The CDR3 region is CASSLGVGTSEFF. CDR3 sequence (DNA): TGTGCCAGCAGTTTAGGTGTGGGGACTAGCGAATTCTTC.

This rearrangement joins TRBV29-1 to TRBJ1-2; no reliable D call. Germline CDR1 is SQVTM and CDR2 is ANQGSEA. The CDR3 covers 11 residues. The germline V and J ends were trimmed by 7 bases and 4 bases, with 10 bases remaining between them. The CDR3 coding sequence is TGCAGCGGAGGAGGTCTCTATGGCTACACCTTC. Translating it yields CSGGGLYGYTF.

J is TRBJ2-5 and V is TRBV9; perhaps TRBD1 as D (6 bases). Germline values: CDR1 SGDLS, CDR2 YYNGEE. The CDR3 contains 15 residues. Trimming stripped 0 bases from V and 0 bases from J, with 9 bases between. The CDR3 DNA is TGTGCCAGCAGCGTAGGGGGGCAAAACCAAGAGACCCAGTACTTC. It specifies CASSVGGQNQETQYF.

The rearrangement uses TRBV15 and TRBJ2-1, with D hard to call. Germline CDR1 and CDR2: LNHNV and YYDKDF (reference sequence). CDR3 length: 15 amino acids. The germline V and J ends were trimmed by 3 bases and 2 bases, with 11 bases remaining between them. CDR3 bases: TGTGCCACCAGCAGCCCCAAGTACACCTACAATGAGCAGTTCTTC. It yields the protein CATSSPKYTYNEQFF.

This clonotype was counted at least ten times. The V call is TRBV4-1, the J call TRBJ1-1; D not certain. V was pared by 3 bases and J by 0 bases, with 14 bases between. The CDR3 loop spans 16 amino acids. Germline CDR1 is MGHRA and CDR2 is YSYEKL. The CDR3 is CASSQVPGQMNTEAFF. The CDR3 DNA reads TGCGCCAGCAGCCAGGTTCCCGGTCAGATGAACACTGAAGCTTTCTTT.

CDR3 protein: CASSLAPMGGYTF. In DNA, the CDR3 is TGTGCCAGCAGCTTAGCGCCAATGGGAGGCTACACCTTC. The chain has TRBV7-9 and TRBJ1-2; D unresolved. Germline CDR1 is SEHNR and CDR2 is FQNEAQ (reference sequence). The length of the CDR3 is 13 residues. The V end lost 0 bases, the J end lost 8 bases, and 10 bases lay between the germline ends.

This sequence joins TRBV28 and TRBJ2-5; D might be TRBD2 (6 bases). V lost 1 base, J lost 5 bases, and 14 bases lay in between. Germline V lookup: CDR1 MDHEN, CDR2 SYDVKM. The CDR3 is made up of 15 amino acids. The CDR3 sequence is CASSLFAGPRETQYF. In nucleotides, the CDR3 is TGTGCCAGCAGTTTATTCGCGGGACCACGGGAGACCCAGTACTTC.

The chain employs TRBV7-9 and TRBJ2-1; unclear D gene. The CDR3 covers 17 residues. The V end was cut by 5 bases, the J end by 4 bases, with 21 bases between. Germline CDR1 reads SEHNR; CDR2 reads FQNEAQ (reference sequence). The CDR3 is CASSPQQTSARYNEQFF. The CDR3 nucleotides are TGTGCCAGCAGCCCCCAGCAAACGTCGGCACGGTACAATGAGCAGTTCTTC.

This clonotype was seen more than once but under ten times. The CDR3 loop is CASSPGTGYNEQFF. In DNA form, the CDR3 reads TGTGCCAGCAGCCCCGGGACAGGCTACAATGAGCAGTTCTTC. The chain has TRBV9 and TRBJ2-1, with 8 positions matching TRBD1. Per germline, CDR1 SGDLS and CDR2 YYNGEE. The CDR3 has 14 amino acids. The V and J ends lost 4 bases and 3 bases, in that order; junction bases with no gene match: 3. The whole variable domain, filled in from reference TRBV9 and TRBJ2-1, reads DSGVTQTPKHLITATGQRVTLRCSPRSGDLSVYWYQQSLDQGLQFLIQYYNGEERAKGNILERFSAQQFPDLHSELNLSSLELGDSALYFCASSPGTGYNEQFFGPGTRLTVL.

The gene calls are TRBV6-2 or TRBV6-3 and TRBJ1-1; D gene unclear. This CDR3 comprises 15 residues. CDR1 and CDR2 (germline): MNHEY, SVGEGT. Trimming pared 4 bases from V and 4 bases from J, leaving 16 bases between. CDR3 loop: CASSLRVDTATEAFF. DNA of the CDR3: TGTGCCAGCAGTTTGAGGGTCGATACGGCCACTGAAGCTTTCTTT.

V gene TRBV21-1 combines with J gene TRBJ2-2; TRBD1 is taken as the D call from the table, unchecked against the DNA. TRBV21-1 has pseudogene status. CDR3 size: 16 residues. The CDR3 loop is CASYRTGGSEPGELFF. DNA of the CDR3: TGTGCCAGCTACCGAACAGGGGGCTCGGAGCCCGGGGAGCTGTTTTTT.

At least ten counts were recorded for this clonotype. V gene TRBV20-1 combines with J gene TRBJ2-7; weak D call: TRBD1 (6 bases). CDR1 and CDR2 (germline): DFQATT, SNEGSKA (reference sequence). CDR3 length: 15 amino acids. V lost 0 bases and J lost 4, with 16 bases in between. The CDR3 DNA reads TGCAGTGCTAGAGAGCAGGGGTCATCAAAGTACGAGCAGTACTTC. Its translation: CSAREQGSSKYEQYF.

This clonotype appeared many times. This chain joins TRBV15 and TRBJ1-5; D call uncertain. Germline-derived CDR1 and CDR2 are LNHNV and YYDKDF (reference sequence). V lost 1 base to trimming and J lost 2 bases, with 15 bases between them. The CDR3 extends over 17 amino acids. The CDR3 sequence: CATSRGYMDEGNQPQHF. CDR3 bases: TGTGCCACCAGCAGAGGGTATATGGACGAGGGCAATCAGCCCCAGCATTTT.

This clonotype was seen only a few times. The chain combines TRBV7-6 with TRBJ2-1; the match to TRBD2 covers 8 bases. The CDR3 loop spans 16 amino acids. Germline CDR1 is SGHVS and CDR2 is FNYEAQ. Trimming at V came to 4 bases and at J to 4 bases, leaving 9 bases not matched to a gene. CDR3 coding DNA: TGTGCCAGCAGCTCCGGGACTAGTGATAGGTACAATGAGCAGTTCTTC. It is translated as CASSSGTSDRYNEQFF.

The rearrangement uses TRBV4-3 and TRBJ2-1, with 11 positions matching TRBD2. The trim removed 0 bases at V and 2 bases at J, leaving 9 bases unmatched. The germline gives CDR1 LGHNA, CDR2 YSLEER. The CDR3 is 19 residues long. The CDR3 reads CASSQDRPPGLAAYNEQFF. CDR3 sequence (DNA): TGCGCCAGCAGCCAAGATCGCCCCCCGGGACTAGCGGCCTACAATGAGCAGTTCTTC.

A few counts support this clonotype. This chain joins TRBV4-3 and TRBJ2-7; tentative D call: TRBD2 (6 bases). The germline gives CDR1 LGHNA, CDR2 YSLEER. Trimming took 4 bases from V and 5 from J, leaving 12 bases between them. The CDR3 sequence is 13 residues long. The CDR3 DNA follows: TGCGCCAGCAGCCCCCTGGAGGGCGACGAGCAGTACTTC. Amino acid sequence: CASSPLEGDEQYF.

This clonotype showed up many times. This chain joins TRBV15 and TRBJ2-7; a weak D match, TRBD1 (5 bases). Germline CDR1 is LNHNV and CDR2 is YYDKDF (reference sequence). Trimming stripped 3 bases from V and 7 bases from J, with 10 bases between. CDR3 length: 12 amino acids. CDR3 in amino acids: CATSRYSGEQYF. The CDR3 DNA reads as TGTGCCACCAGCAGGTACTCAGGGGAGCAGTACTTC.

This clonotype was observed a handful of times. V usage is TRBV9 and J usage is TRBJ2-7; TRBD2 is a possible D gene (6 bases). CDR1 is SGDLS, CDR2 YYNGEE, per germline. V was clipped by 0 bases and J by 6 bases, with 10 bases between them. The CDR3 loop spans 13 amino acids. The chain's CDR3 is CASSVVSAGEQYF. The CDR3 DNA reads TGTGCCAGCAGCGTAGTGTCAGCGGGCGAGCAGTACTTC.

The chain combines TRBV19 with TRBJ2-7, with a possible D match to TRBD2 (5 bases). CDR1 is LNHDA, CDR2 SQIVND, per germline (reference sequence). The CDR3 has 13 amino acids. V lost 2 bases to trimming and J lost 2 bases, with 7 bases between them. The CDR3 here is CASSIRETYEQYF. DNA for the CDR3: TGTGCCAGTAGTATAAGGGAGACCTACGAGCAGTACTTC.

This clonotype has a handful of counts. The chain uses TRBV29-1 and TRBJ2-7; tentatively, D is TRBD2 (5 bases). CDR1 is SQVTM and CDR2 is ANQGSEA in the germline V gene. There are 11 residues in the CDR3. With 7 bases removed from V and 7 bases from J, the gap between germline ends came to 14 bases. The CDR3 is CSGGVGWEQYF. The CDR3 DNA reads as TGCAGCGGGGGAGTGGGCTGGGAGCAGTACTTC.

This chain joins TRBV29-1 and TRBJ1-1; D not certain. The CDR3 consists of 13 residues. V was pared by 3 bases and J by 1 base, with 9 bases between. Germline-derived CDR1 and CDR2 are SQVTM and ANQGSEA. In DNA, the CDR3 is TGCAGCGTTGAGCCAGAAGAGAACACTGAAGCTTTCTTT. Translated: CSVEPEENTEAFF.